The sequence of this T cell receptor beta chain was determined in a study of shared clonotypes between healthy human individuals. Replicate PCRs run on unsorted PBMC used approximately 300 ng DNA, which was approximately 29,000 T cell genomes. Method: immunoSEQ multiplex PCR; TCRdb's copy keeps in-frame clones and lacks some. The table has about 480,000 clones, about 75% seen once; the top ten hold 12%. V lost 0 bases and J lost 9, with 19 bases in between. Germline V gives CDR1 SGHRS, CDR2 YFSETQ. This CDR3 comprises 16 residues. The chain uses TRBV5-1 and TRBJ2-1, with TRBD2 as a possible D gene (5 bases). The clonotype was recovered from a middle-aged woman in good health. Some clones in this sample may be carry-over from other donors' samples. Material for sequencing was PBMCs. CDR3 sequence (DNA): TGCGCCAGCAGCTTGGCCCCGGCGGGTTCAAGCGGTGAGCAGTTCTTC. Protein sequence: CASSLAPAGSSGEQFF. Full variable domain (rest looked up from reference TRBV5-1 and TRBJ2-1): KAGVTQTPRYLIKTRGQQVTLSCSPISGHRSVSWYQQTPGQGLQFLFEYFSETQRNKGNFPGRFSGRQFSNSRSEMNVSTLELGDSALYLCASSLAPAGSSGEQFFGPGTRLTVL.